The text below deals with one T cell receptor (beta chain). From the PCR reads, TCRdb called clonotypes with MiXCR, one entry per CDR3 protein. The sample consists of about 300,000 distinct CDR3 sequences, 20% to 25% of them appearing once. The data were obtained in a study of molecular identifiers for immune sequencing clone quantification. On the study more broadly: Naive CD8 RNA (approximately 20,000 or 100,000 cells) was divided into five aliquots, with four sequenced.

The sequencing input was naive CD8+ T cells from blood, with Jurkat cell RNA spiked in. The subset denotes: FACS-sorted CD8+CD4-CCR7+CD45RA+ naive T cells. The receptor comes from a human donor in good health. Some libraries in this study had Jurkat cell RNA spiked in.

The CDR3, as DNA: TGCGCCAGCAGCCAAGATCGTGGGCCCGGCACAGATACGCAGTATTTT. It is translated as CASSQDRGPGTDTQYF. This rearrangement joins TRBV4-3 to TRBJ2-3; no firm D call. CDR3 length equals 16 residues. V lost 0 bases, J lost 1 base, and 11 bases lay in between. The germline gives CDR1 LGHNA, CDR2 YSLEER.